This TCR beta chain was documented in a study of blood T cell repertoires in COVID-19. At the level of the study: Some COVID-19 samples were acute and others convalescent; all came from the United States, Italy and Spain. T cells, B-cell-depleted T cells, or PBMCs provided the cDNA or gDNA that served as material.

V gave up 5 bases and J gave up 3 bases, with 13 bases separating them. The CDR3 extends over 14 amino acids. Germline V gene sequence: CDR1 LNHDA, CDR2 SQIVND (reference sequence). Sequencing was performed with immunoSEQ multiplex PCR; in TCRdb, only in-frame clones are kept and a portion is missing. The data contain fewer than 250,000 clones, 80% to 90% of them seen just once; the ten biggest clones take up less than 0.75%. This TCR was sampled from a man aged 40-50 years with acute or convalescent COVID-19. This chain connects TRBV19 to TRBJ1-1; D not certain. Sequenced: peripheral blood. The CDR3 bases are TGTGCCAGTAGTCTTATCCCCCGGGACACTGAAGCTTTCTTT. Translating gives CASSLIPRDTEAFF. The entire variable domain, with the rest obtained from reference TRBV19 and TRBJ1-1, is as follows: DGGITQSPKYLFRKEGQNVTLSCEQNLNHDAMYWYRQDPGQGLRLIYYSQIVNDFQKGDIAEGYSVSREKKESFPLTVTSAQKNPTAFYLCASSLIPRDTEAFFGQGTRLTVV.